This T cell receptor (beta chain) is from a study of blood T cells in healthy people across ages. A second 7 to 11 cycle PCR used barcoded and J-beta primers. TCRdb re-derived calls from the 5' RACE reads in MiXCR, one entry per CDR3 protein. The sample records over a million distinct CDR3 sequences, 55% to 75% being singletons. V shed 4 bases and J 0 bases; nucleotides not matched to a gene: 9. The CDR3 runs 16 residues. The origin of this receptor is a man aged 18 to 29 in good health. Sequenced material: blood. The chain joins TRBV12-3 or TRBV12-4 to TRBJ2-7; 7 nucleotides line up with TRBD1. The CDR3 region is CASSCFPHRGSYEQYF. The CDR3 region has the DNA TGTGCCAGCAGTTGCTTCCCCCACAGGGGCTCCTACGAGCAGTACTTC.